Each of the 5 T cell receptor beta chains below was sequenced from the same sample in a study of regulatory and conventional T cells in RAG deficiency (dated by TCRdb to 2016 to 2017). Receptor amplification or capture employed the immunoSEQ multiplex PCR assay. TCRdb's version of the immuneACCESS table is confined to in-frame rearrangements and falls short of the full clone set. An unresolved V gene accounts for under half of the shortfall where checked; the remainder is of unknown origin. The sample table shows fewer than 35,000 clones, and 75% to 90% are seen once. Roughly 13% of the sample belongs to the ten largest clones. These data also formed part of another study, on regulatory T cells. Looking at the second paper: The multiplex PCR relied on 52 forward TRBV primers and 13 reverse TRBJ primers, and amplification bias was corrected through assay-based and computational methods.

The sample was CD8+ T cells sorted from blood. The receptors originated from a human donor in good health.

V gene TRBV25-1 combines with J gene TRBJ1-3; the match to TRBD1 covers 7 bases. Germline CDR1 and CDR2: MGHDK and SYGVNS. Losses at the gene ends were 4 bases for V and 0 bases for J; bases not matched to a gene: 0. CDR3 length equals 14 residues. CDR3 nucleotides: TGTGCCAGCAGTGCAGGGGGCTCTGGAAACACCATATATTTT. Translated: CASSAGGSGNTIYF.

This rearrangement joins TRBV7-2 to TRBJ2-3; D not resolved. The CDR3 length is 16 residues. The V end was cut by 0 bases, the J end by 2 bases, with 12 bases between. Germline V gene data show CDR1 as SGHTA and CDR2 as FQGNSA. The CDR3 region is CASSLATPRYTDTQYF. The DNA of the CDR3 is TGTGCCAGCAGCTTAGCGACCCCGAGGTACACAGATACGCAGTATTTT.

This chain joins TRBV30 and TRBJ2-3; 7 nucleotides align to TRBD1. This CDR3 comprises 16 residues. Germline CDR1 GTSNPN, CDR2 SVGIG (reference sequence). Losses at the gene ends were 2 bases for V and 6 bases for J; bases not matched to a gene: 14. CDR3 sequence: CAWSLGQSMGWDTQYF. The CDR3 nucleotides read TGTGCCTGGAGTTTGGGACAGTCGATGGGGTGGGATACGCAGTATTTT.

The chain has TRBV28 and TRBJ1-1; D is perhaps TRBD1 (5 bases). CDR3 length: 12 amino acids. In germline, CDR1 is MDHEN, CDR2 SYDVKM. The germline V and J ends were trimmed by 3 bases and 11 bases, with 13 bases remaining between them. CDR3 amino acids: CASSFRGFPAFF. The CDR3 DNA follows: TGTGCCAGCAGTTTTCGGGGCTTTCCGGCTTTCTTT.

This chain links TRBV28 with TRBJ2-7; TRBD1 is a possible D gene (5 bases). Germline V gene sequence: CDR1 MDHEN, CDR2 SYDVKM. The CDR3 consists of 15 residues. Trimming pared 3 bases from V and 3 bases from J, leaving 15 bases between. As DNA, the CDR3 is TGTGCCAGCAGTTTTTCGTGGGGCAACGTCTACGAGCAGTACTTC. It is translated as CASSFSWGNVYEQYF.